This T cell receptor beta chain was profiled in a study of shared clonotypes between healthy human individuals. Study observations and caveats: Sampling covered nothing but blood. Tissue TCR repertoires likely differ from those found in blood. Sorted-subset samples were not fully sequenced, rarefaction indicated.

The CDR3 loop spans 15 amino acids. V lost 0 bases to trimming and J lost 6 bases, with 16 bases between them. Germline CDR1 is SGDLS and CDR2 is YYNGEE. The table lists this clone with a count of one. What it binds is unknown. Authors' processing steps: ImmunoSEQ only sent back junction sequences with no quality scores, so filtering was done differently. The assay was immunoSEQ multiplex PCR, and TCRdb's table has in-frame clones only and misses some. V and J calls and clone size follow that table, whereas D and trimming were derived from the DNA. The sample has around 1.4 million clones, approximately 98.5% seen once.

The chain couples TRBV9 to TRBJ2-7; D perhaps matches TRBD2 (6 bases). This TCR was recovered from a man younger than 40 in good health. Sequencing was carried out using naive CD4+ T cells sorted from blood. The subset: CD45RA+ positively selected. The CDR3 here is CASSVGVGEAFEQYF. The DNA for the CDR3 is TGTGCCAGCAGCGTAGGAGTGGGGGAGGCCTTCGAGCAGTACTTC.